This passage covers 30 T cell receptor beta chains from one sample sequenced in a study of cytomegalovirus exposure and HLA in healthy donors. This table comes from immunoSEQ multiplex PCR, and its TCRdb copy is limited to in-frame clones, with some not included. The sample includes around 150,000 clones, roughly four fifths of them seen just once. The material sequenced was PBMCs. All receptors come from a man aged 25 to 45 in good health and CMV-seropositive.

The rearrangement links TRBV6-1 to TRBJ2-1; 9 nucleotides align to TRBD2. V lost 4 bases, J lost 2 bases, and 9 bases stayed unmatched. CDR1 is MNHNS, CDR2 SASEGT, per germline. The CDR3 covers 17 residues. CDR3 DNA: TGTGCCAGCAGTGGTAGCGGGGGCCGACCCCCCTACAATGAGCAGTTCTTC. Its translation: CASSGSGGRPPYNEQFF.

This clone was seen a few times. This chain uses TRBV10-3 with TRBJ1-2, with no clear D. Germline CDR1 reads ENHRY; CDR2 reads SYGVKD. Trimming shortened V by 7 bases and J by 8 bases, and 17 bases separated the two germline ends. This CDR3 is 13 amino acids long. CDR3 in amino acids: CAITSGVRLGYTF. The CDR3 region has the DNA TGTGCCATCACCTCGGGAGTCCGGCTAGGCTACACCTTC.

The chain is built from TRBV5-1 and TRBJ1-1, with D perhaps matching TRBD1 (6 bases). CDR1 is SGHRS, CDR2 YFSETQ, per germline. V was trimmed by 4 bases and J by 7 bases, leaving 17 bases between them. CDR3 length equals 14 residues. The CDR3 here is CASSVGRGGREAFF. CDR3 bases: TGCGCCAGCAGCGTGGGAAGGGGGGGCCGTGAAGCTTTCTTT.

The J gene is TRBJ1-1, the V gene TRBV29-1; possibly TRBD1 for D (5 bases). Germline V gene lookup returns CDR1 SQVTM and CDR2 ANQGSEA. The CDR3 sequence is 13 residues long. V shed 7 bases and J shed 3 bases, with 15 bases lying between them. In DNA, the CDR3 is TGCAGCGCCGCAGGGAATCGGGACACTGAAGCTTTCTTT. Translated: CSAAGNRDTEAFF.

The chain recombines TRBV7-7 with TRBJ2-2, with 10 bases matching TRBD2. Germline CDR1 SSHAT, CDR2 FNYEAQ (reference sequence). Losses at the gene ends were 3 bases for V and 6 bases for J; bases not matched to a gene: 7. The CDR3 spans 16 residues. CDR3: CASSLRASGGSGELFF. CDR3 in DNA: TGTGCCAGCAGCTTGAGGGCTAGCGGGGGTTCCGGGGAGCTGTTTTTT.

The rearrangement links TRBV9 to TRBJ2-7, with a possible D match to TRBD1 (5 bases). The CDR3 length is 18 residues. Trimming took off 3 bases at V and 0 bases at J, with 22 bases between the two ends. Germline lookup yields CDR1 SGDLS and CDR2 YYNGEE. CDR3 amino acids: CASSGKDTRPAASYEQYF. The CDR3 DNA sequence: TGTGCCAGCAGCGGCAAGGACACCCGCCCCGCGGCCTCCTACGAGCAGTACTTC.

This clone turned up a few times. The chain is built from TRBV19 and TRBJ1-5, with D possibly matching TRBD1 (6 bases). This CDR3 region has 17 residues. CDR1 is LNHDA and CDR2 is SQIVND in the germline V gene (reference sequence). Trimming took 6 bases from V and 0 from J, leaving 18 bases between them. CDR3 bases: TGTGCCAGTAGAGGGGGGGCCAACACAGATAGCAATCAGCCCCAGCATTTT. Translation: CASRGGANTDSNQPQHF.

The chain has TRBV7-9 and TRBJ1-4; D unclear. V dropped 1 base and J dropped 2 bases, with 8 bases sitting between them. Germline assignment: CDR1 SEHNR and CDR2 FQNEAQ (reference sequence). The CDR3 loop spans 15 amino acids. The CDR3 DNA sequence: TGTGCCAGCAGCTTAGATCTCCCCACTAATGAAAAACTGTTTTTT. Its translation is CASSLDLPTNEKLFF.

This rearrangement joins TRBV5-4 to TRBJ1-2; 8 positions agree with TRBD1. V trimming: 4 bases; J trimming: 5 bases; junction bases outside the gene matches: 7. Germline-derived CDR1 and CDR2 are SGHNT and YYREEE (reference sequence). CDR3 length equals 14 residues. The DNA of the CDR3 is TGTGCCAGCAGCCAACCGGGACAGGTGTATGGCTACACCTTC. This sequence encodes CASSQPGQVYGYTF.

The chain employs TRBV25-1 and TRBJ1-4; 11 nucleotides align to TRBD1. From germline, CDR1 is MGHDK and CDR2 SYGVNS. This CDR3 region has 15 residues. The V and J ends lost 4 bases and 8 bases, in that order; junction bases with no gene match: 6. CDR3 nucleotide sequence: TGTGCCAGCAGTGTGGGGACAGGGGGTGGCGAAAAACTGTTTTTT. This translates into CASSVGTGGGEKLFF.

The V gene is TRBV7-9, the J gene TRBJ1-1, with 7 bases lining up with TRBD1. V shed 5 bases, J shed 3 bases, and the junction held 12 bases outside the gene matches. Looked up from germline, CDR1 is SEHNR and CDR2 is FQNEAQ (reference sequence). The CDR3 totals 16 residues. The DNA of the CDR3 is TGTGCCAGCAGCCGGACGGTAGGGGGCTTGGACACTGAAGCTTTCTTT. It specifies CASSRTVGGLDTEAFF.

The chain recombines TRBV6-1 with TRBJ2-7, with 14 nucleotides matching TRBD2. This CDR3 has 15 amino acids. Per germline, CDR1 MNHNS and CDR2 SASEGT. The V gene end was trimmed by 1 base and the J gene end by 4 bases; junction bases not matched to a gene: 0. DNA of the CDR3: TGTGCCAGCAGTGAAGGGACTAGCGGGAGGTACGAGCAGTACTTC. Amino acid sequence: CASSEGTSGRYEQYF.

The gene calls are TRBV6-1 and TRBJ1-2; D is unclear. V was clipped by 3 bases and J by 2 bases, with 10 bases between them. This CDR3 comprises 14 residues. CDR1 MNHNS and CDR2 SASEGT come from the germline V gene. For the CDR3, the DNA is TGTGCCAGCAGTGAGGGCAGAACCAACTATGGCTACACCTTC. This codes for CASSEGRTNYGYTF.

V usage is TRBV4-2 and J usage is TRBJ1-2, with D perhaps matching TRBD1 (5 bases). The CDR3 spans 15 residues. CDR1 and CDR2 (germline): LGHNA, YNFKEQ. Trimming shortened V by 0 bases and J by 3 bases, and 11 bases separated the two germline ends. CDR3 residues: CASSQDDPGDYGYTF. DNA for the CDR3: TGTGCCAGCAGCCAAGATGATCCGGGGGACTATGGCTACACCTTC.

This clone was counted a single time. V usage is TRBV9 and J usage is TRBJ2-3; D is undetermined. V lost 4 bases, J lost 6 bases, and 12 bases lay in between. Germline V gene sequence: CDR1 SGDLS, CDR2 YYNGEE. The CDR3 extends over 13 amino acids. Here the CDR3 DNA reads TGTGCCAGCAGCCCTGACTCCCCTGATACGCAGTATTTT. Amino acids: CASSPDSPDTQYF.

This chain connects TRBV18 to TRBJ2-3, with TRBD2 matching 8 bases. V shed 2 bases and J 4 bases; nucleotides not matched to a gene: 5. This CDR3 is built from 15 residues. Germline V CDR1 and CDR2: KGHSH, LQKENI. This CDR3 is CASSPVRGEADTQYF. The CDR3 bases are TGTGCCAGCTCACCAGTGCGGGGGGAGGCAGATACGCAGTATTTT.

The chain joins TRBV7-6 to TRBJ2-3; a possible D gene is TRBD1 (5 bases). This CDR3 contains 14 residues. CDR1 SGHVS and CDR2 FNYEAQ come from the germline V gene. Trimming removed 1 base at V and 4 bases at J, with 9 bases between. This CDR3 reads CASSLGGRADTQYF. For the CDR3, the DNA is TGTGCCAGCAGCTTAGGTGGCAGGGCAGATACGCAGTATTTT.

This rearrangement joins TRBV27 to TRBJ1-2; tentative D call: TRBD1 (6 bases). Deletions cut 9 bases from V and 3 bases from J, with 23 bases between. CDR1 MNHEY and CDR2 SMNVEV come from the germline V gene (reference sequence). The CDR3 consists of 16 residues. CDR3 DNA: TGTGCCAGTAGCCCCCGAACAGGGCTCTCCTACTATGGCTACACCTTC. Its protein is CASSPRTGLSYYGYTF.

This chain uses TRBV4-1 with TRBJ2-1; 11 nucleotides agree with TRBD2. The CDR3 runs 14 residues. Trimming cost V 3 bases and J 10 bases; bases outside gene matches: 5. Germline V gene lookup returns CDR1 MGHRA and CDR2 YSYEKL. CDR3 region: CASSHSGGAWEQFF. The CDR3 region has the DNA TGCGCCAGCAGCCATAGCGGGGGGGCGTGGGAGCAGTTCTTC.

The genes are TRBV6-6 and TRBJ1-2; D is possibly TRBD1 (6 bases). The CDR3 length is 15 residues. The germline CDR1 and CDR2 sequences are MNHNY and SVGAGI (reference sequence). Between the trimmed V and J ends, which lost 8 bases and 0 bases, there was a span of 16 bases. The DNA of the CDR3 is TGTGCCAGCCGGGACACAGGGTTCGCTAACTATGGCTACACCTTC. Its protein is CASRDTGFANYGYTF.

This clone was detected only once. The chain couples TRBV5-1 to TRBJ1-1, with 7 bases that match TRBD1. The V gene end was trimmed by 0 bases and the J gene end by 3 bases; junction bases not matched to a gene: 11. From germline, CDR1 is SGHRS and CDR2 YFSETQ. The CDR3 is made up of 17 amino acids. CDR3 sequence: CASSLGWDRPKYTEAFF. The CDR3 DNA is TGCGCCAGCAGCTTGGGTTGGGACAGACCTAAATACACTGAAGCTTTCTTT.

The rearrangement uses TRBV7-9 and TRBJ2-7, with D possibly being TRBD1 (5 bases). Germline V gene lookup returns CDR1 SEHNR and CDR2 FQNEAQ (reference sequence). CDR3 size: 13 residues. With 3 bases removed from V and 3 bases from J, the gap between germline ends came to 9 bases. Written as DNA, the CDR3 is TGTGCCAGCAGCTTCGACAGAAACTACGAGCAGTACTTC. Translated, it gives CASSFDRNYEQYF.

The J gene is TRBJ1-5, the V gene TRBV6-1; no clear D gene. The CDR3 runs to 15 residues. The V end was cut by 6 bases, the J end by 4 bases, with 16 bases between. The germline gives CDR1 MNHNS, CDR2 SASEGT. The CDR3 sequence: CASSYRGRWNQPQHF. For the CDR3, the DNA is TGTGCCAGCAGCTACCGAGGTAGGTGGAATCAGCCCCAGCATTTT.

This clone was counted ten times or more. The rearrangement links TRBV5-1 to TRBJ1-2; TRBD1 matches 9 bases. The germline V gene has CDR1 SGHRS and CDR2 YFSETQ. CDR3 length: 16 amino acids. Germline trimming cut 4 bases from V and 4 bases from J; bases unmatched to any gene: 11. CDR3 nucleotides: TGCGCCAGCAGCGATTTACAGGGGGCGCGGGGCTATGGCTACACCTTC. Amino acids: CASSDLQGARGYGYTF.

V usage is TRBV7-3 and J usage is TRBJ2-3; D possibly corresponds to TRBD2 (6 bases). The V end lost 3 bases, the J end lost 2 bases, and 9 bases lay between the germline ends. CDR1 is SGHTA, CDR2 FQGTGA, per germline. The CDR3 has 14 amino acids. This chain's CDR3 is CASSFTGATDTQYF. The CDR3 DNA follows: TGTGCCAGCAGCTTTACGGGAGCCACAGATACGCAGTATTTT.

The rearrangement uses TRBV15 and TRBJ2-5; 9 bases align to TRBD2. Germline V gene sequence: CDR1 LNHNV, CDR2 YYDKDF (reference sequence). The CDR3 runs 16 residues. J gave up 3 bases and V 5 bases, and 10 bases lay outside the gene matches. CDR3 DNA: TGTGCCACCAGCCGGCCCCAGGCGGGAGGGAAAGAGACCCAGTACTTC. Its protein is CATSRPQAGGKETQYF.

In DNA, the CDR3 is TGTGCCAGCTCACTACAGGGGGGCGCGGTCTACAATGAGCAGTTCTTC. Translation: CASSLQGGAVYNEQFF. V and J are TRBV18 and TRBJ2-1; 8 positions agree with TRBD1. CDR3 length equals 16 residues. Germline V gene data show CDR1 as KGHSH and CDR2 as LQKENI. The trim removed 4 bases at V and 3 bases at J, leaving 8 bases unmatched. The whole variable domain, filled in from reference TRBV18 and TRBJ2-1, reads NAGVMQNPRHLVRRRGQEARLRCSPMKGHSHVYWYRQLPEEGLKFMVYLQKENIIDESGMPKERFSAEFPKEGPSILRIQQVVRGDSAAYFCASSLQGGAVYNEQFFGPGTRLTVL.

The chain combines TRBV5-4 with TRBJ2-5; TRBD2 might be the D (5 bases). The CDR3 consists of 15 residues. Germline V lookup: CDR1 SGHNT, CDR2 YYREEE (reference sequence). Trimming removed 5 bases from V and 4 bases from J, with 18 bases in between. The CDR3 bases are TGTGCCAGCAGAATGGCCGGGAACCCCGGAGAGACCCAGTACTTC. It encodes CASRMAGNPGETQYF.

This sequence joins TRBV27 and TRBJ1-2; possibly TRBD1 for D (5 bases). Between the trimmed V and J ends, which lost 9 bases and 5 bases, there was a span of 22 bases. Germline V CDR1 and CDR2: MNHEY, SMNVEV (reference sequence). The CDR3 has 15 residues. CDR3 residues: CASCGREECLYGYTF. The CDR3, as DNA: TGTGCCAGTTGTGGCAGGGAAGAATGTTTGTATGGCTACACCTTC.

This chain links TRBV5-4 with TRBJ2-7; 7 bases match TRBD1. Germline loops: CDR1 SGHNT, CDR2 YYREEE (reference sequence). The ends lost 4 bases at V and 5 bases at J; junction bases unmatched: 12. This CDR3 has 15 amino acids. For the CDR3, the DNA is TGTGCCAGCAGCCCCACGCCGACAGGGTCCCACGAGCAGTACTTC. It is translated as CASSPTPTGSHEQYF.